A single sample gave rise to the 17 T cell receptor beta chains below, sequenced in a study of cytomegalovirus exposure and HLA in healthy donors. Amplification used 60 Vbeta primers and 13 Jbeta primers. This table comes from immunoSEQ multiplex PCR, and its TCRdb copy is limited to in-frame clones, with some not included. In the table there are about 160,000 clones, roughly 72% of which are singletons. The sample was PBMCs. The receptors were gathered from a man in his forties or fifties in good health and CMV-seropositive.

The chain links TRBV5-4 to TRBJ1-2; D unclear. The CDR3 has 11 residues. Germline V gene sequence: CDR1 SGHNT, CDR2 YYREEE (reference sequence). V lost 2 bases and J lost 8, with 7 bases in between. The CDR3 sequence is CASSFPGGYTF. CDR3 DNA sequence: TGTGCCAGCAGCTTCCCGGGGGGCTACACCTTC.

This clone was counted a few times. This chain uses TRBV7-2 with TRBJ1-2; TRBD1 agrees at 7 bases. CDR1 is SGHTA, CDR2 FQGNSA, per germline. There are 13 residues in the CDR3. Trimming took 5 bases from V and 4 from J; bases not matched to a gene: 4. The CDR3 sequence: CASSPGQVYGYTF. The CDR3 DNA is TGTGCCAGCAGCCCCGGACAGGTCTATGGCTACACCTTC.

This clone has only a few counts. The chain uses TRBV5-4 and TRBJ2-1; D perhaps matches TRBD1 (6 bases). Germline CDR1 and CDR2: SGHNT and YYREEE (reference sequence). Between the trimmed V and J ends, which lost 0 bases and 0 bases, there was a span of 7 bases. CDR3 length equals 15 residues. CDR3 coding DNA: TGTGCCAGCAGCTTGGTACAGGGCTCCTACAATGAGCAGTTCTTC. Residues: CASSLVQGSYNEQFF.

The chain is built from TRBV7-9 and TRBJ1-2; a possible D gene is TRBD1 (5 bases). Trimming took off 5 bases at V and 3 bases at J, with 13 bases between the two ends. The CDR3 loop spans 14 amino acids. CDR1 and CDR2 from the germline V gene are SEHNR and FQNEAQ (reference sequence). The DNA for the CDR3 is TGTGCCAGCAGCCAAACAGGAGCCCACTATGGCTACACCTTC. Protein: CASSQTGAHYGYTF.

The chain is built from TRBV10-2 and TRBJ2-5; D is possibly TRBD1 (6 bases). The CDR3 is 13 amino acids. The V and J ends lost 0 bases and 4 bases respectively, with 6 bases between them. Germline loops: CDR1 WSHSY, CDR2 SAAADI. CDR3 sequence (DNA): TGCGCCAGCAGTGAGTCAGGGGGAGAGACCCAGTACTTC. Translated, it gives CASSESGGETQYF.

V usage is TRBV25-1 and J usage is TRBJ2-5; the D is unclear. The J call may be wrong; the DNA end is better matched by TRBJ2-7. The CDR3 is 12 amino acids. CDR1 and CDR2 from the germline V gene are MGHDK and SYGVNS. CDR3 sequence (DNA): TGTGCCAGCAGTGGCAACTCCTACGAGCAGTACTTC. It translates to CASSGNSYEQYF.

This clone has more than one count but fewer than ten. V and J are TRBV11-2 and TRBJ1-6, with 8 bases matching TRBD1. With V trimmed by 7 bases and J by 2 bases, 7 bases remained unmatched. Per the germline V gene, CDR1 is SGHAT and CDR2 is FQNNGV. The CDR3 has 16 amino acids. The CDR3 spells CASTLGQGPYNSPLHF. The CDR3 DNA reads TGTGCCAGCACCCTCGGACAGGGACCCTATAATTCACCCCTCCACTTT. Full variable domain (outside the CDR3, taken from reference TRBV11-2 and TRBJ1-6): EAGVAQSPRYKIIEKRQSVAFWCNPISGHATLYWYQQILGQGPKLLIQFQNNGVVDDSQLPKDRFSAERLKGVDSTLKIQPAKLEDSAVYLCASTLGQGPYNSPLHFGNGTRLTVT.

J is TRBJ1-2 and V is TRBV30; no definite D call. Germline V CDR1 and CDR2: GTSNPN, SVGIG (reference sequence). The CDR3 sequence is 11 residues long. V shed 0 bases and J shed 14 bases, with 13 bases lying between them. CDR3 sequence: CAWSVRRRWTF. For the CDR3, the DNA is TGTGCCTGGAGTGTACGCCGCAGGTGGACCTTC.

CDR3: CASSHPDSRGTGELFF. CDR3 sequence (DNA): TGTGCCAGCAGCCACCCCGACAGCCGAGGCACCGGGGAGCTGTTTTTT. V and J are TRBV14 and TRBJ2-2, with D possibly TRBD1 on 5 matching bases. Germline loops: CDR1 SGHDN, CDR2 FVKESK. The CDR3 runs to 16 residues. Trimming cost V 3 bases and J 4 bases, with 15 bases left between them. Combining the CDR3 with reference TRBV14 and TRBJ2-2 gives the whole variable domain EAGVTQFPSHSVIEKGQTVTLRCDPISGHDNLYWYRRVMGKEIKFLLHFVKESKQDESGMPNNRFLAERTGGTYSTLKVQPAELEDSGVYFCASSHPDSRGTGELFFGEGSRLTVL.

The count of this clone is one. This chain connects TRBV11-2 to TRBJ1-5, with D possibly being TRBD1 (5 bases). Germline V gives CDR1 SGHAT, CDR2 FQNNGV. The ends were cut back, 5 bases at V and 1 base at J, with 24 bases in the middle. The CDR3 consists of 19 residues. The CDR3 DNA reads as TGTGCCAGCAGCCCCACTGACAGAACCCAAGATATAAGCAATCAGCCCCAGCATTTT. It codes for CASSPTDRTQDISNQPQHF.

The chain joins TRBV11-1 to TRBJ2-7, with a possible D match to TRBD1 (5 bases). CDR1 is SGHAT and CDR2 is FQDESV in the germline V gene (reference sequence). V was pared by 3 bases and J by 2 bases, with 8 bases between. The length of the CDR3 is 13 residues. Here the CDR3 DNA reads TGTGCCAGCAGCTTGCAGGGAACCTACGAGCAGTACTTC. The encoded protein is CASSLQGTYEQYF.

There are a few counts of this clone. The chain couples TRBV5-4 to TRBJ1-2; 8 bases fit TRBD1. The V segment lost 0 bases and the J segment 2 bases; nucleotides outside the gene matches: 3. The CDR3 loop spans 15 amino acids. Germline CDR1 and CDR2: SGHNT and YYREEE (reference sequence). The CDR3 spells CASSLEGQVNYGYTF. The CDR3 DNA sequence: TGTGCCAGCAGCTTGGAGGGACAGGTCAACTATGGCTACACCTTC. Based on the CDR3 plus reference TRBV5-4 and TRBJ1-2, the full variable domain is ETGVTQSPTHLIKTRGQQVTLRCSSQSGHNTVSWYQQALGQGPQFIFQYYREEENGRGNFPPRFSGLQFPNYSSELNVNALELDDSALYLCASSLEGQVNYGYTFGSGTRLTVV.

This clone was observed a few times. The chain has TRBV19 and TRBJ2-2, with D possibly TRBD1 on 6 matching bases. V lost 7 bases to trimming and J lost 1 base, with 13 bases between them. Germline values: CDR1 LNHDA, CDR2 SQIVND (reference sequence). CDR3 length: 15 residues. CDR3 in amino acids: CASIAGTMNTGELFF. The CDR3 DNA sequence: TGTGCCAGTATAGCCGGGACAATGAACACCGGGGAGCTGTTTTTT.

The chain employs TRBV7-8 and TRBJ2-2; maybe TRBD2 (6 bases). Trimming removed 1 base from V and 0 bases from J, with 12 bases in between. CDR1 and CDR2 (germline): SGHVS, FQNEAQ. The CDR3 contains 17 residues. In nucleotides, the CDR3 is TGTGCCAGCAGCTTAGAATTTGCGGGGACGAACACCGGGGAGCTGTTTTTT. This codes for CASSLEFAGTNTGELFF.

Here the CDR3 DNA reads TGTGCCAGCGCCATGGACAGTTACACAGATACGCAGTATTTT. Protein: CASAMDSYTDTQYF. This chain uses TRBV6-4 with TRBJ2-3; D possibly corresponds to TRBD1 (6 bases). This CDR3 is built from 14 residues. The V and J ends lost 8 bases and 2 bases respectively, with 14 bases between them. The germline V gene has CDR1 MRHNA and CDR2 SNTAGT.

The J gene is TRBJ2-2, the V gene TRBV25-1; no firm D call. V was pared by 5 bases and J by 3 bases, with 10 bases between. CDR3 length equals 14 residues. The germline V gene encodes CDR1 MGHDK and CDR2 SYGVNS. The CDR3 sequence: CASSHEVYTGELFF. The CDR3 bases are TGTGCCAGCAGTCATGAGGTTTACACCGGGGAGCTGTTTTTT.

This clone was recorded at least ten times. CDR3 bases: TGTGCCAGCTCACTACGTGCCGGGACAAGAAATCAGCCCCAGCATTTT. Translating it yields CASSLRAGTRNQPQHF. This chain links TRBV18 with TRBJ1-5, with a tentative D call TRBD1 (6 bases). V was shortened by 4 bases and J by 4 bases, with 17 bases between the two germline ends. The CDR3 loop spans 16 amino acids. CDR1 KGHSH and CDR2 LQKENI come from the germline V gene.